These 25 T cell receptor beta chains share one sample of origin, sequenced in a study of OX40 agonist ivuxolimab in advanced cancers. Profiled with immunoSEQ multiplex PCR; TCRdb holds only in-frame clones, not every one. The sample shows approximately 67,000 clones, approximately 93% of them seen only once. Sequencing was performed on CD4+ or CD8+ T cells sorted from blood, taken in a trial of the OX40 agonist ivuxolimab. Receptors were obtained from an adult with an advanced solid tumor such as melanoma, head and neck, liver or kidney cancer.

This chain connects TRBV5-1 to TRBJ2-1; D is perhaps TRBD1 (6 bases). V lost 2 bases, J lost 9 bases, and 15 bases lay in between. The CDR3 is 14 residues long. CDR1 is SGHRS, CDR2 YFSETQ, per germline. In nucleotides, the CDR3 is TGCGCCAGCAGCTTATCGGGCAGGGGTAGTGAGCAGTTCTTC. Protein product: CASSLSGRGSEQFF.

The genes are TRBV7-2 and TRBJ2-2, with 11 bases matching TRBD2. The V and J ends lost 5 bases and 7 bases, in that order; junction bases with no gene match: 6. Germline V gene sequence: CDR1 SGHTA, CDR2 FQGNSA. The CDR3 has 15 residues. CDR3 amino acids: CASSPTSGRIGELFF. The CDR3 coding sequence is TGTGCCAGCAGCCCAACTAGCGGGAGAATCGGGGAGCTGTTTTTT.

V usage is TRBV11-3 and J usage is TRBJ2-2; the match to TRBD1 covers 11 bases. J lost 1 base, V lost 4 bases, and 5 bases had no gene match. CDR3 size: 17 residues. Germline lookup yields CDR1 SGHNT and CDR2 YENEEA. This chain's CDR3 is CASSYPGQGVNTGELFF. The CDR3 region has the DNA TGTGCCAGCAGCTACCCGGGACAGGGGGTGAACACCGGGGAGCTGTTTTTT.

The rearrangement joins TRBV19 to TRBJ2-3; no reliable D call. Germline CDR1 LNHDA, CDR2 SQIVND (reference sequence). This CDR3 is 14 amino acids long. Trimming shortened V by 4 bases and J by 0 bases, and 8 bases separated the two germline ends. Here the CDR3 reads CASSRQISTDTQYF. Here the CDR3 DNA reads TGTGCCAGTAGTAGGCAGATTAGCACAGATACGCAGTATTTT.

The chain is built from TRBV14 and TRBJ2-1, with D perhaps matching TRBD2 (6 bases). Germline V gives CDR1 SGHDN, CDR2 FVKESK. This CDR3 has 15 residues. Trimming removed 5 bases from V and 5 bases from J, with 16 bases in between. The DNA of the CDR3 is TGTGCCAGCAGCAAGGGACTGCCACCGAACAATGAGCAGTTCTTC. Encoded protein: CASSKGLPPNNEQFF.

The genes are TRBV12-5 and TRBJ1-6, with no clear D. This CDR3 comprises 14 residues. Trimming took off 1 base at V and 7 bases at J, with 8 bases between the two ends. Per the germline V gene, CDR1 is LGHNT and CDR2 is FRNRAP. The CDR3 DNA reads TGTGCTAGTGGTTTGGGGCAATTCAATTCACCCCTCCACTTT. Translated, it gives CASGLGQFNSPLHF.

The chain has TRBV5-4 and TRBJ2-1, with 11 bases identical to TRBD2. J lost 10 bases, V lost 3 bases, and 15 bases had no gene match. This CDR3 has 17 residues. CDR1 is SGHNT and CDR2 is YYREEE in the germline V gene (reference sequence). Here the CDR3 DNA reads TGTGCCAGCAGCTCGTGGCTAGCGGGAGGAGACAGGGGAGAGCAGTTCTTC. Its protein is CASSSWLAGGDRGEQFF.

This rearrangement joins TRBV7-9 to TRBJ1-4; tentatively, D is TRBD1 (6 bases). The CDR3 totals 15 residues. Trimming took 3 bases from V and 2 from J, leaving 10 bases between them. Germline V gene data show CDR1 as SEHNR and CDR2 as FQNEAQ (reference sequence). The CDR3 loop is CASSFKGGTNEKLFF. The CDR3 bases are TGTGCCAGCAGCTTTAAGGGGGGGACTAATGAAAAACTGTTTTTT.

Worth noting for this clone: One end of the junction fails to match germline, which may point to a read error. The V call is TRBV11-3, the J call TRBJ2-1; the match to TRBD2 covers 16 bases. Germline CDR1 reads SGHNT; CDR2 reads YENEEA. The CDR3 runs to 17 residues. CDR3 amino acids: CASSSGTSGGAYNEQFF. As DNA, the CDR3 is TGTGCCAGCAGCTCAGGGACTAGCGGGGGGGCCTATAATGAGCAGTTCTTC.

The genes are TRBV15 and TRBJ2-5; D is ambiguous. The germline V gene encodes CDR1 LNHNV and CDR2 YYDKDF (reference sequence). V lost 0 bases to trimming and J lost 1 base, with 9 bases between them. The CDR3 consists of 15 residues. In DNA, the CDR3 is TGTGCCACCAGCAGAGATTTTAGCAGCCAAGAGACCCAGTACTTC. The encoded protein is CATSRDFSSQETQYF.

The chain joins TRBV7-2 to TRBJ2-5, with D maybe TRBD2 (5 bases). Matching the DNA end better, TRBJ2-7 makes the J call doubtful. The length of the CDR3 is 13 residues. Looked up from germline, CDR1 is SGHTA and CDR2 is FQGNSA. CDR3 bases: TGTGCCAGCAGCTTAGATCGACGGGGCGAGCAGTACTTC. This encodes CASSLDRRGEQYF.

The rearrangement uses TRBV7-2 and TRBJ1-2, with D possibly matching TRBD1 (6 bases). V was pared by 1 base and J by 8 bases, with 17 bases between. Germline-derived CDR1 and CDR2 are SGHTA and FQGNSA. The length of the CDR3 is 15 residues. CDR3 sequence: CASSLDGPRGGGYTF. CDR3 in DNA: TGTGCCAGCAGCTTAGACGGTCCCAGGGGAGGGGGCTACACCTTC.

The chain employs TRBV4-2 and TRBJ2-2, with 8 bases lining up with TRBD1. CDR3 size: 17 residues. The V and J ends lost 0 bases and 6 bases, in that order; junction bases with no gene match: 9. CDR1 is LGHNA and CDR2 is YNFKEQ in the germline V gene. CDR3 bases: TGTGCCAGCAGCCAAGAGGGCGGCGACAGGGGACCCGGGGAGCTGTTTTTT. Its protein product is CASSQEGGDRGPGELFF.

This rearrangement joins TRBV5-5 to TRBJ2-1, with 8 bases lining up with TRBD2. Germline V CDR1 and CDR2: SGHKS, YYEKEE (reference sequence). Trimming at V came to 2 bases and at J to 3 bases, leaving 4 bases not matched to a gene. The CDR3 contains 15 residues. CDR3 residues: CASSFEREYYNEQFF. Here the CDR3 DNA reads TGTGCCAGCAGCTTTGAGCGGGAGTACTACAATGAGCAGTTCTTC.

The V gene is TRBV18, the J gene TRBJ1-2; 7 bases map to TRBD1. V lost 0 bases to trimming and J lost 3 bases; unmatched junction nucleotides: 4. The CDR3 is 15 amino acids. The germline CDR1 and CDR2 sequences are KGHSH and LQKENI. In DNA form, the CDR3 reads TGTGCCAGCTCACCACCGGTGCAGGGGGACTATGGCTACACCTTC. Encoded protein: CASSPPVQGDYGYTF.

The rearrangement joins TRBV19 to TRBJ1-4; tentatively, D is TRBD1 (6 bases). Germline V gene sequence: CDR1 LNHDA, CDR2 SQIVND (reference sequence). The germline V and J ends were trimmed by 10 bases and 5 bases, with 20 bases remaining between them. The CDR3 is made up of 15 amino acids. The CDR3 here is CATRERGGDNEKLFF. The CDR3 DNA reads TGTGCCACTAGAGAACGTGGGGGCGACAATGAAAAACTGTTTTTT.

The chain joins TRBV7-3 to TRBJ2-7, with TRBD1 matching 10 bases. Germline CDR1 SGHTA, CDR2 FQGTGA. The CDR3 runs to 15 residues. V was pared by 5 bases and J by 6 bases, with 10 bases of the junction left unmatched. The CDR3 DNA sequence: TGTGCCAGCAGCCGAGTGGGGACAGGGGTCGCCGAGCAGTACTTC. Its translation: CASSRVGTGVAEQYF.

This clone showed up just once. This chain connects TRBV5-1 to TRBJ1-2; perhaps TRBD1 as D (5 bases). Germline V gene sequence: CDR1 SGHRS, CDR2 YFSETQ. Deletions cut 9 bases from V and 4 bases from J, with 16 bases between. CDR3 length: 13 residues. CDR3 in DNA: TGCGCCACCAAGGAGCCGGGGGGCTATGGCTACACCTTC. Its translation is CATKEPGGYGYTF.

This chain connects TRBV19 to TRBJ1-6; weak D call: TRBD1 (5 bases). Trimming shortened V by 10 bases and J by 6 bases, and 13 bases separated the two germline ends. Germline CDR1 is LNHDA and CDR2 is SQIVND (reference sequence). This CDR3 region has 13 residues. The CDR3 is CATSGTINSPLHF. As DNA, the CDR3 is TGTGCCACTTCCGGGACGATTAATTCACCCCTCCACTTT.

This rearrangement joins TRBV19 to TRBJ1-2; the D is unclear. CDR1 is LNHDA and CDR2 is SQIVND in the germline V gene (reference sequence). Trimming took off 3 bases at V and 1 base at J, with 9 bases between the two ends. CDR3 length: 14 residues. The CDR3 nucleotides read TGTGCCAGTAGTATGGAGGGTCGTAACTATGGCTACACCTTC. Protein sequence: CASSMEGRNYGYTF.

V is TRBV18 and J is TRBJ1-1; TRBD1 agrees at 7 bases. The CDR3 loop spans 16 amino acids. With V trimmed by 0 bases and J by 4 bases, 8 bases remained unmatched. CDR1 and CDR2 from the germline V gene are KGHSH and LQKENI. In DNA form, the CDR3 reads TGTGCCAGCTCACCACCAGGATTCAGGGGGGGCACTGAAGCTTTCTTT. Residues: CASSPPGFRGGTEAFF.

The chain is built from TRBV28 and TRBJ1-5; D is unclear. V lost 3 bases and J 3 bases, leaving 18 bases between the germline ends. The CDR3 length is 17 residues. CDR1 and CDR2 from the germline V gene are MDHEN and SYDVKM. The CDR3: CASSFPKLTTLNQPQHF. CDR3 nucleotide sequence: TGTGCCAGCAGTTTCCCCAAGTTGACGACCCTCAATCAGCCCCAGCATTTT.

This chain uses TRBV29-1 with TRBJ2-3, with D unclear. Trimming pared 5 bases from V and 3 bases from J, leaving 3 bases between. The CDR3 totals 10 residues. Germline V CDR1 and CDR2: SQVTM, ANQGSEA. CDR3 nucleotide sequence: TGCAGCGTTCGTACAGATACGCAGTATTTT. Translation gives CSVRTDTQYF.

The V gene is TRBV7-2, the J gene TRBJ2-6; D gene uncertain. The CDR3 covers 15 residues. V was shortened by 8 bases and J by 0 bases, with 11 bases between the two germline ends. The V gene's germline CDR1 is SGHTA and CDR2 FQGNSA. CDR3 in DNA: TGTGCCAGCGTGGGCTTACCCTCTGGGGCCAACGTCCTGACTTTC. Translated, it gives CASVGLPSGANVLTF.

The genes are TRBV28 and TRBJ1-1; unclear D gene. CDR1 and CDR2 (germline): MDHEN, SYDVKM. The CDR3 contains 12 residues. Deletions cut 3 bases from V and 5 bases from J, with 7 bases between. For the CDR3, the DNA is TGTGCCAGCAGTTTTGGTCGGACTGAAGCTTTCTTT. The encoded protein is CASSFGRTEAFF.